These T cell receptor beta chains were read from a single sample in a study of CD8+ T cells in alopecia areata. Only in-frame clones appear in the TCRdb table, and some are missing; sequencing was by immunoSEQ multiplex PCR. The profile shows hundreds of thousands of clones, 60% of them singletons. The input for sequencing was CD4+ T cells sorted from blood, taken at approximately week 52, from a patient treated with tofacitinib. The receptors here all came from a human donor with alopecia areata. The CDR3 runs from the conserved cysteine through the conserved F or W. A D gene is named only where the DNA matches it firmly. Some rows mark clone size as missing; the rest say once, few, many or name a class of expanded clone.

>TRBV7-2|NA|NA|TRBJ2-7
CASSLSIGGRVDEQYF
TGTGCCAGCAGCTTATCAATCGGGGGGCGAGTGGACGAGCAGTACTTC
>TRBV15|NA|once|TRBJ1-4
CATSRDLQREKLFF
TGTGCCACCAGCAGAGATCTCCAGCGGGAAAAACTGTTTTTT
>TRBV5-1|TRBD1|few|TRBJ1-4
CASSRDRGNEKLFF
TGCGCCAGCAGCCGGGACAGGGGTAATGAAAAACTGTTTTTT
>TRBV9|NA|NA|TRBJ1-2
CASSVAGNYGYTF
TGTGCCAGCAGCGTAGCGGGGAACTATGGCTACACCTTC
>TRBV25-1|NA|NA|TRBJ1-6
CASSVSGGQNSPLHF
TGTGCCAGCAGTGTCTCCGGGGGCCAAAATTCACCCCTCCACTTT
>TRBV27|TRBD1|NA|TRBJ2-2
CASSTWTGMDTGELFF
TGTGCCAGCAGTACTTGGACAGGGATGGACACCGGGGAGCTGTTTTTT
>TRBV30|NA|NA|TRBJ2-7
CAWSEGGAYEQYF
TGTGCCTGGAGTGAAGGGGGGGCCTACGAGCAGTACTTC
>TRBV7-2|NA|NA|TRBJ2-1
CASSLVGGRVPSSYNEQFF
TGTGCCAGCAGCTTAGTGGGGGGCAGGGTACCGAGCTCCTACAATGAGCAGTTCTTC
>TRBV15|TRBD1|NA|TRBJ1-1
CATRGRQGDTEAFF
TGTGCCACCAGGGGAAGACAGGGGGACACTGAAGCTTTCTTT
>TRBV7-8|NA|NA|TRBJ1-6
CASSLGREGGSPLHF
TGTGCCAGCAGCCTAGGCAGGGAGGGAGGATCACCCCTCCACTTT
>TRBV4-3|NA|NA|TRBJ1-2
CASSQDLTRPNGYTF
TGCGCCAGCAGCCAAGATCTGACCCGGCCCAATGGCTACACCTTC
>TRBV30|NA|NA|TRBJ2-3
CAWSVPRAQYF
TGTGCCTGGAGTGTCCCGCGAGCGCAGTATTTT
>TRBV14|NA|few|TRBJ2-3
CASSQDWADTQYF
TGTGCCAGCAGCCAAGACTGGGCAGATACGCAGTATTTT
>TRBV4-1|TRBD2|NA|TRBJ2-5
CASSLRGLAEQETQYF
TGCGCCAGCAGCCTCCGGGGACTAGCGGAACAAGAGACCCAGTACTTC
>TRBV5-6|NA|NA|TRBJ2-1
CASSLPGWSAGNEQFF
TGTGCCAGCAGCCTACCCGGTTGGTCGGCGGGCAATGAGCAGTTCTTC
>TRBV30|NA|few|TRBJ1-4
CAGGQWKQLFF
TGTGCTGGTGGACAATGGAAACAACTGTTTTTT
>TRBV6-5|NA|many|TRBJ1-5
CASTPFWGSNQPQHF
TGTGCCAGCACGCCCTTTTGGGGGAGCAATCAGCCCCAGCATTTT